Given below is one T cell receptor beta chain in context. These data originate in a study of blood T cell repertoires in COVID-19. CDR1 and CDR2 (germline): MNHEY, SMNVEV (reference sequence). This CDR3 comprises 15 residues. Trimming shortened V by 5 bases and J by 1 base, and 11 bases separated the two germline ends. Some clones are missing from TCRdb's copy, which holds only in-frame ones; the method was immunoSEQ multiplex PCR. The sample contains about 110,000 clones, about 90% of which appear only once. Sequencing used peripheral blood. The chain employs TRBV27 and TRBJ2-2; perhaps TRBD1 as D (5 bases). The receptor's source is a woman aged 45-65 years with acute or convalescent COVID-19. The CDR3 here is CASSRHQGNTGELFF. DNA for the CDR3: TGTGCCAGCAGTCGCCACCAGGGGAACACCGGGGAGCTGTTTTTT.